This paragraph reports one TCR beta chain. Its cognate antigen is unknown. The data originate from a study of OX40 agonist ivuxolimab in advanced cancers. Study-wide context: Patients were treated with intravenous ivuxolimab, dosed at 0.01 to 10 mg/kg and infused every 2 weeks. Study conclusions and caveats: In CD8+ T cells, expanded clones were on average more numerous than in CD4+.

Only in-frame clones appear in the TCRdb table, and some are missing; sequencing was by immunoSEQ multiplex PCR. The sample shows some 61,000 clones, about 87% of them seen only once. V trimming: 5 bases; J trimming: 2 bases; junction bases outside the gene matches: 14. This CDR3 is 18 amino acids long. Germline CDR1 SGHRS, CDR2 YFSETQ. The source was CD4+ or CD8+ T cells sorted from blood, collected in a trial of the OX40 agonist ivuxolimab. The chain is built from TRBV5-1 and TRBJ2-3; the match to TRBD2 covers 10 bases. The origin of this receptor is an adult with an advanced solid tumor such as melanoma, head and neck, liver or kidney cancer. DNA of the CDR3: TGCGCCAGCAGACGGACCTCTAGCGGGAGCCTTTACACAGATACGCAGTATTTT. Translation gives CASRRTSSGSLYTDTQYF.